This TCR beta chain was documented in a study of CD8 T cells in Susac syndrome. Germline CDR1 reads PRHDT; CDR2 reads FYEKMQ (reference sequence). This CDR3 comprises 16 residues. V was trimmed by 5 bases and J by 2 bases, leaving 17 bases between them. An input of roughly 0.5 to 1 ug of RNA was subjected to reverse transcription using random hexamers. TCRdb independently ran MiXCR on the immunoSEQ multiplex PCR reads; one entry per CDR3 protein. The sample has about 170,000 distinct CDR3 sequences; approximately 93% are singletons. The sample comprised CD4+ T cells from PBMCs. The receptor was derived from a human donor with multiple sclerosis. V gene TRBV13 combines with J gene TRBJ2-3, with a tentative D call TRBD2 (5 bases). CDR3 sequence reads: CASSPTPQADTDTQYF. The CDR3 bases are TGTGCCAGCAGCCCAACCCCCCAAGCGGACACAGATACGCAGTATTTT.